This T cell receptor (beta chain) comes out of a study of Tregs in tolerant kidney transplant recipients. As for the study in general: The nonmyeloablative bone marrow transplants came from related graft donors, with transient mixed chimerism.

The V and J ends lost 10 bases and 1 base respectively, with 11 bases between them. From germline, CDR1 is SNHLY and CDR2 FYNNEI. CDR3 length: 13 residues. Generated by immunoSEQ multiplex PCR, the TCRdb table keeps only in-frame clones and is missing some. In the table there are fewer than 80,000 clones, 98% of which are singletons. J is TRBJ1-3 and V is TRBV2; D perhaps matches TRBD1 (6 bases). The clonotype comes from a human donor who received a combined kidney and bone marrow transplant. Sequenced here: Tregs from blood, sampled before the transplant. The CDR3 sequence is CATSRGSGNTIYF. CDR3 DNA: TGTGCCACAAGCAGGGGTTCTGGAAACACCATATATTTT.